This is a list of T cell receptor beta chains from one sample in a study of CXCR3-negative and CXCR3-positive naive CD8 T cells. TCRdb reworked the 5' RACE reads into one entry per CDR3 protein, no DNA. The sample includes 70,000 to 95,000 distinct CDR3 sequences. The specimen was naive CXCR3- CD8+ T cells from blood. These receptors all stem from a human donor in good health. Some clones in this sample may be carry-over from other donors' samples. Each CDR3 is given with its conserved first and last residue.

j_gene: TRBJ2-1
v_gene: TRBV7-9
CDR3aa: CASSLAGPGPYNEQFF

j_gene: TRBJ2-7
v_gene: TRBV29-1
CDR3aa: CSVEAIGESSYEQYF

j_gene: TRBJ2-4
v_gene: TRBV4-1
CDR3aa: CASSEQPGQGMKNIQYF

j_gene: TRBJ1-2
v_gene: TRBV20-1
CDR3aa: CSATTPRANYGYTF

j_gene: TRBJ2-1
v_gene: TRBV5-1
CDR3aa: CASSLVGRAHEQYF

j_gene: TRBJ1-4
v_gene: TRBV6-2/TRBV6-3
CDR3aa: CASSLLQGQEKLFF

j_gene: TRBJ2-2
v_gene: TRBV29-1
CDR3aa: CSATGTGYTGELFF

j_gene: TRBJ2-2
v_gene: TRBV6-5
CDR3aa: CASSRGGPKRQGKNTGELSF

j_gene: TRBJ2-1
v_gene: TRBV7-6
CDR3aa: CASSLEAFGGAANEQFF

j_gene: TRBJ1-1
v_gene: TRBV5-1
CDR3aa: CASSLAVGPEAFF

j_gene: TRBJ2-2
v_gene: TRBV7-9
CDR3aa: CASSQTSAGGELFF

j_gene: TRBJ2-2
v_gene: TRBV20-1
CDR3aa: CSASVQNTGELFF

j_gene: TRBJ2-1
v_gene: TRBV7-3
CDR3aa: CASSSAGTFEYSYNEQFF

j_gene: TRBJ2-7
v_gene: TRBV20-1
CDR3aa: CSARGGQGRYEQYF

j_gene: TRBJ2-1
v_gene: TRBV29-1
CDR3aa: CSGIKEDSYNEQFF

j_gene: TRBJ1-5
v_gene: TRBV28
CDR3aa: CASSSRVGEQPQHF

j_gene: TRBJ2-1
v_gene: TRBV7-6
CDR3aa: CASRGLGNEQFF

j_gene: TRBJ2-7
v_gene: TRBV5-6
CDR3aa: CASTLGSNEQYF

j_gene: TRBJ2-7
v_gene: TRBV11-1
CDR3aa: CASSLALLYEQYF

j_gene: TRBJ2-1
v_gene: TRBV6-2/TRBV6-3
CDR3aa: CASSTSGGAYNEQFF

j_gene: TRBJ2-1
v_gene: TRBV28
CDR3aa: CASSLRTSGRSYNEQFF

j_gene: TRBJ2-3
v_gene: TRBV29-1
CDR3aa: CSVEDALSGTEDTQYF

j_gene: TRBJ2-7
v_gene: TRBV7-9
CDR3aa: CASSSRDRVYEQYF

j_gene: TRBJ2-5
v_gene: TRBV6-6
CDR3aa: CASRTRETQYF

j_gene: TRBJ2-1
v_gene: TRBV7-2
CDR3aa: CASSLEAGTMYGNEQFF

j_gene: TRBJ2-7
v_gene: TRBV29-1
CDR3aa: CSVRDRRSYEQYF

j_gene: TRBJ2-1
v_gene: TRBV29-1
CDR3aa: CSVEDARGAYNEQFF

j_gene: TRBJ2-7
v_gene: TRBV29-1
CDR3aa: CSASGQGASEQYF

j_gene: TRBJ2-7
v_gene: TRBV4-2
CDR3aa: CASSQEAGGASEQYF

j_gene: TRBJ2-7
v_gene: TRBV6-2/TRBV6-3
CDR3aa: CASTPTDRGEYEQYF

j_gene: TRBJ2-3
v_gene: TRBV7-9
CDR3aa: CASSLVRGVEDTQYF

j_gene: TRBJ2-5
v_gene: TRBV15
CDR3aa: CASSPPAGVETQYF

j_gene: TRBJ1-1
v_gene: TRBV28
CDR3aa: CASRYRGSTEAFF

j_gene: TRBJ2-1
v_gene: TRBV28
CDR3aa: CASSLFSWGPPDGVHEQFF

j_gene: TRBJ2-1
v_gene: TRBV5-6
CDR3aa: CASSALAPYNEQFF

j_gene: TRBJ2-7
v_gene: TRBV21-1
CDR3aa: CASSTEWDRDWGLETYEQYF

j_gene: TRBJ2-7
v_gene: TRBV5-1
CDR3aa: CASSLDQRGISYEQYF

j_gene: TRBJ2-2
v_gene: TRBV29-1
CDR3aa: CSVVAGAAGELFF

j_gene: TRBJ1-2
v_gene: TRBV7-3
CDR3aa: CASSNRGGNGYTF

j_gene: TRBJ2-7
v_gene: TRBV29-1
CDR3aa: CSVEDRAHEQYF

j_gene: TRBJ1-6
v_gene: TRBV25-1
CDR3aa: CASSESGISYNSPLHF

j_gene: TRBJ1-2
v_gene: TRBV12-3/TRBV12-4
CDR3aa: CASRWDSHGYTF

j_gene: TRBJ2-7
v_gene: TRBV5-1
CDR3aa: CASSFDRARSYEQYF

j_gene: TRBJ2-7
v_gene: TRBV7-3
CDR3aa: CASSLTASGSYEQYF

j_gene: TRBJ2-5
v_gene: TRBV6-5
CDR3aa: CASSYSPRGWTQYF

j_gene: TRBJ2-1
v_gene: TRBV27
CDR3aa: CASSRNRGYNEQFF

j_gene: TRBJ2-3
v_gene: TRBV5-1
CDR3aa: CASSTWTAGTDTQYF

j_gene: TRBJ1-2
v_gene: TRBV29-1
CDR3aa: CSVLEVGYYGYTF

j_gene: TRBJ2-7
v_gene: TRBV13
CDR3aa: CASSPRGSGSYEQYF

j_gene: TRBJ1-2
v_gene: TRBV20-1
CDR3aa: CSARDWGAGTNGYTF

j_gene: TRBJ2-5
v_gene: TRBV12-3/TRBV12-4
CDR3aa: CASSWDRGVQTQYF

j_gene: TRBJ2-5
v_gene: TRBV7-8
CDR3aa: CASSLSGGALQETQYF

j_gene: TRBJ2-3
v_gene: TRBV7-8
CDR3aa: CASSLAERRDTQYF

j_gene: TRBJ2-7
v_gene: TRBV5-6
CDR3aa: CASSLGQGSYEQYF

j_gene: TRBJ2-5
v_gene: TRBV20-1
CDR3aa: CSAPVGLGRETQYF

j_gene: TRBJ2-7
v_gene: TRBV28
CDR3aa: CASIDAGGFSYEQYF

j_gene: TRBJ1-5
v_gene: TRBV6-5
CDR3aa: CASSRTGSAQPQHF